This T cell receptor beta chain was sequenced during a study of CD8 T cells in ankylosing spondylitis. By share, this clonotype counts as medium-sized. Its antigen is undetermined. A quantitative 5'-RACE method, one with molecular barcodes, was used to make TCR beta libraries. MiXCR, run by TCRdb on the 5' RACE reads, gives a single entry per CDR3 protein. The data hold 25,000 to 30,000 distinct CDR3 sequences, with less than 6.5% observed a single time. Whole-study results and caveats: Prior literature has documented some motif variants in synovial fluid and blood from reactive arthritis. Apparently characteristic of ankylosing spondylitis blood was a TCR beta motif (roughly eight highly homologous variants).

This clonotype was obtained from a female donor with ankylosing spondylitis or in good health (not recorded which). What was sequenced was blood, either unsorted or a sorted T cell fraction (not recorded which).

CDR3: CASSVTQGSSYNEQFF. The DNA for the CDR3 is TGTGCCAGCAGCGTGACCCAAGGGAGCTCCTACAATGAGCAGTTCTTC. The chain recombines TRBV9 with TRBJ2-1, with D perhaps matching TRBD2 (5 bases). Trimming left V 2 bases short and J 0 bases short, with 12 bases between. The CDR3 sequence is 16 residues long. Germline CDR1 reads SGDLS; CDR2 reads YYNGEE.